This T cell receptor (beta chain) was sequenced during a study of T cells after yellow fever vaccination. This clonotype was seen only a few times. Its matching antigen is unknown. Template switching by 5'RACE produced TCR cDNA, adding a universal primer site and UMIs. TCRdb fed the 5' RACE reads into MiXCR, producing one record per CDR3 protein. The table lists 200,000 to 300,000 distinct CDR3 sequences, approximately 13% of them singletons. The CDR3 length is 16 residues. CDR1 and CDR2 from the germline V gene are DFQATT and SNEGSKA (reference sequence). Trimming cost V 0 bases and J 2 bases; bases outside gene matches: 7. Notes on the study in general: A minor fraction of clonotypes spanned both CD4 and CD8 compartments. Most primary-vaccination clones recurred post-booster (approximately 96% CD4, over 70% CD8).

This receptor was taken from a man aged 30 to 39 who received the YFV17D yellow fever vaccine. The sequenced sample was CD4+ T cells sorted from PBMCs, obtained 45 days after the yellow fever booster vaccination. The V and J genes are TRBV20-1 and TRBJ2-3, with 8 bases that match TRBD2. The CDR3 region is CSAREGIAGITDTQYF. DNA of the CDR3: TGCAGTGCTAGAGAGGGAATAGCGGGGATCACAGATACGCAGTATTTT.